The sequence of this T cell receptor beta chain was determined in a study of blood T cell repertoires in COVID-19. Study overall: The study drew acute and convalescent COVID-19 samples from the United States, Italy and Spain. The cDNA or gDNA used as material had been derived from T cells, B-cell-depleted T cells, or PBMCs.

Original methodology: Nucleated cell number was recorded as an estimate derived from reference gene primer amplification. Sequenced by immunoSEQ multiplex PCR; TCRdb stores in-frame clones only, minus some. For V, J and clone size, that table is used; D and trimming come from the DNA. Seen here are around 50,000 clones, around 87% observed once, and the top ten hold 7.8%. The V gene end was trimmed by 0 bases and the J gene end by 5 bases; junction bases not matched to a gene: 10. The CDR3 has 18 amino acids. From germline, CDR1 is LGHNT and CDR2 FRNRAP. The chain is built from TRBV12-5 and TRBJ2-5, with TRBD2 identical over 12 bases. The sequenced material came from peripheral blood. This sequence originates from a man aged 50-59 years with active COVID-19. The CDR3 here is CASGLVNLAGGLVETQYF. The DNA for the CDR3 is TGTGCTAGTGGTTTGGTAAATCTAGCGGGGGGGCTAGTGGAGACCCAGTACTTC.